The 2 T cell receptor beta chains listed next were all sequenced from one sample in a study of identical twins (TCRdb year 2016). The library was generated by 5' RACE. TCRdb lists the instrument as Illumina HiSeq 2000. The public reads were reanalyzed by TCRdb: fastp trimming at Q25, MiXCR alignment, in-frame beta chains only. Entries that share a CDR3 protein sequence are merged under the most common genes and DNA. The sample table holds about 890,000 distinct CDR3 sequences, of which 9% to 15% were seen once. The ten largest account for roughly 1.6% of the sample. This sample was also put to use in a study of yellow fever vaccine responses in identical twins.

The sample was PBMCs. All receptors derive from a woman in her late teens or twenties in good health.

The sample holds many counts of this clonotype. The chain uses TRBV12-3 or TRBV12-4 and TRBJ1-1; 9 nucleotides align to TRBD1. CDR3 size: 14 residues. Trimming cost V 7 bases and J 4 bases; bases outside gene matches: 7. The CDR3 DNA is TGTGCCAGCAATCACCCGGGACAGGGCACTGAAGCTTTCTTT. Translation gives CASNHPGQGTEAFF.

The genes are TRBV27 and TRBJ2-7; D is possibly TRBD2 (6 bases). The length of the CDR3 is 16 residues. CDR1 is MNHEY and CDR2 is SMNVEV in the germline V gene (reference sequence). V was pared by 6 bases and J by 5 bases, with 23 bases between. In DNA, the CDR3 is TGTGCCAGCAGCTTAAGGAGCCGGGGGTTCCTGCACGAGCAGTACTTC. Translated, it gives CASSLRSRGFLHEQYF.